The T cell receptor (beta chain) under discussion was sequenced for a study of T cell responses to AZD1222 COVID-19 vaccine (dated by TCRdb to about 2021). As for the study more broadly: A total of 240 or so trial participants underwent TCR sequencing, of whom 207 had received two doses of AZD1222 and around 25 had received two doses of the MenACWY control vaccine. Trial participants were enrolled by age into 18-55, 56-69 and 70-plus year subgroups, with approximately 150, 28 and 58 TCR-sequenced participants respectively.

The time point label, as the study defines it: baseline before first vaccination. The treatment or condition label of this sample denotes: meningococcal conjugate vaccine given as trial control. Vaccinee samples were obtained from the UK trials COV001 and COV002, which included a single-blind randomized controlled phase 2/3 trial of AZD1222 (ChAdOx1 nCoV-19) in healthy adults. For TCRbeta chain sequencing, PBMC samples from trial participants were taken at day 0 and at day 28 after the second dose. The full study reports these points: Conclusions about previously exposed vaccinees were limited because only six AZD1222 recipients were SARS-CoV-2 seropositive at baseline. In the small 56-69-year group, the increase in depth fell short of significance, most likely because of low power. After two AZD1222 doses, spike-specific TCR breadth and depth were significantly higher than at day 0 and than in MenACWY recipients. No day 14 peak-response samples were available, so repertoires were characterized only after the peak T cell response. Reportedly, almost half of the unique spike-specific TCRs recognized epitopes lying outside the regions that are mutated in the B.1.351 and B.1.1.7 variants. The whole spike protein was spanned by vaccine-associated CD4 TCRs, and dominant responses were seen in regions 160-218 and 743-854. Participants were mostly white British, with more females than males. The authors suggested clonal diversity may have been underestimated.

Details on this clone: The antigen it recognizes is unknown. No much larger clone exists at a distance of one base, and base qualities are not known.

The CDR3 regions of human TCRbeta chains were subjected to immunosequencing. Turning to the authors' computational methods: Repertoire TCRs were checked for matches against a reference library of SARS-CoV-2-specific TCRs that had been generated using the MIRA antigen-specificity platform. Breadth was defined as the fraction of unique TCRs that were SARS-CoV-2-associated. Depth was defined as the fraction of total T cells that were SARS-CoV-2-associated. Using the MIRA data, each spike-specific TCR was assigned both to the spike region to which the TCR was reactive and to a CD4 or CD8 class. Log10-transformed breadth and depth values were compared by one-way ANOVA with Sidak's multiple comparisons tests. TCRdb provides this immuneACCESS table in a form limited to in-frame rearrangements. Some clones are lacking; in checked studies, under half of them reflect an unresolved V gene, and why the rest are absent is not known. V, J and clone size were drawn from that table, and D and trimming were deduced from the DNA. The sample table holds over 150,000 clones, of which just over 90% were seen once. The top ten constitute 4.4% of the sample.

The germline V gene provides CDR1 MNHEY and CDR2 SVGEGT. From cysteine to phenylalanine, the CDR3 is 12 amino acids long. The kept DNA is CDR3 alone, 36 bases in frame from the first base. Trimming at the junction amounts to 2 bases on V and 8 bases on J, and the germline ends lie 6 bases apart. Rearrangement joined TRBV6-2 or TRBV6-3 to TRBJ1-4; no D gene can be assigned with confidence. The starting material was peripheral blood, obtained on day 0 of MenACWY control vaccination. This sequence was found in an adult in good health. The CDR3 here reads CASSYAGEKLFF. The DNA sequence is as follows: TGTGCCAGCAGTTACGCGGGAGAAAAACTGTTTTTT.